Reported below is one TCR beta chain. The antigen it recognizes is unknown. No much larger clone exists at a distance of one base, and base qualities are not known. Libraries from unsorted PBMCs were made from 2 million PBMCs kept in RNAlater at -80 degrees C until RNA extraction. Multiple sclerosis patients were enrolled in a US clinical protocol evaluating disease progression by magnetic resonance imaging. Peripheral blood underwent Ficoll-Hypaque density gradient centrifugation to isolate PBMCs, which were then cryopreserved in liquid nitrogen. This entry is derived from a study of neurological immune-mediated disorders (dated by TCRdb to the late 2010s). General notes on the study: Among the 35 or so multiple sclerosis patients, relapsing-remitting MS was present in roughly 30 and secondary progressive MS was present in 3. Longitudinal samples, technical triplicates and paired sorted CD4+ and CD8+ T-cell subsets, alongside PBMC samples, were included among the roughly 100 TCR-beta libraries. Of the approximately 66 subjects in the cohort, around 14 were HAM/TSP patients, about 34 were multiple sclerosis patients, and around 20 were healthy controls. Peripheral blood TCR-beta repertoires from patients with HTLV-I-associated myelopathy (HAM/TSP), patients with multiple sclerosis, and healthy controls were compared in the study using UMI-based sequencing.

cDNA was synthesized by template-switch 5'RACE using a primer carrying a 10-nucleotide random unique molecular identifier by which each TCR transcript was tagged. Every sequencing run yielded over 170 million TCR-beta sequences covering 15-18 subjects. The RNeasy kit was used to extract total RNA. The KAPA Real-time Library Amplification kit was used to amplify TCR-beta VDJ regions with primers for the TCR constant region and the 5'RACE anchor. A first PCR added sample indexes and Illumina adaptors, after which a second PCR increased the library yield. After purification with Ampure beads, the TCR product of roughly 650 bp was size-selected on a 2% E-gel SizeSelection system. Before pooling, library quality was checked on a Bioanalyzer, concentration was measured with Qubit, and libraries were quantified with the Kapa Library Quantification kit. Paired-end 2 x 150 bp sequencing of the libraries was performed on an Illumina HiSeq 2500. To increase sequence diversity, about 24-32% phiX was spiked into each library pool. In the original analysis: The quality-filtered reads were processed with the UMI-based MiGEC pipeline, whose error correction step removed more than 80% of the raw TCR sequences. IMGT germline references were used for alignment of VDJ genes, and clonotypes were defined by a unique CDR3 amino acid sequence together with V-J genes. VDJtools evaluated clonal expansion, Shannon diversity and CDR3 relatedness (CalcPairwiseDistances, ClusterSamples); CLCbio workbench built phylogenetic trees. A clone was classed as expanded if it had 8 or more unique UMIs, a cutoff based on coefficient-of-variation modelling across technical triplicates. Clones were called with MiXCR by TCRdb after fastp trimmed the public reads at Q25, and only in-frame beta chains were retained. Each record represents a unique CDR3 protein, reported with the most common genes and DNA among its rows. The V and J calls here are based on TCRdb, not the publication. This sample has about 120,000 distinct CDR3 sequences in its table, and roughly 3.2% of those were observed once. The ten largest clones represent 1% to 1.5% of the sample.

Overall results and qualifications from the work: No identical CDR3 amino acid sequences were found to be shared among expanded clones across subjects, suggesting that TCR-beta repertoires were private in all groups. No association of the MS cluster with clinical or MRI features was observed, and the need for larger cohorts was stated by the authors. TCR clonal expansion was greatest in HAM/TSP patients and smallest in MS patients, who ranked below even healthy controls. In phylogenetic analysis, the repertoires of 18 of 34 MS patients grouped into a cluster of related CDR3 sequences, which suggests a possible signature at the repertoire level.

Between the V and J ends, shortened by 7 bases and 1 base respectively, the junction contains 15 bases. Including cysteine and phenylalanine, the CDR3 has 15 amino acids. Only the CDR3 portion is preserved as DNA: 45 bases, with reading frame beginning at the first base. Taken from the germline V gene, the CDR1 and CDR2 loops are SNHLY and FYNNEI. Recombination joined TRBV2 with TRBJ2-3; a weak D assignment points to TRBD1 (6 bases agree). Material for sequencing was PBMCs. The receptor comes from a woman in her twenties or thirties with multiple sclerosis. The CDR3 reads CASKPDRWGTDTQYF. The bases are TGTGCCAGCAAGCCTGACAGGTGGGGCACAGATACGCAGTATTTT.